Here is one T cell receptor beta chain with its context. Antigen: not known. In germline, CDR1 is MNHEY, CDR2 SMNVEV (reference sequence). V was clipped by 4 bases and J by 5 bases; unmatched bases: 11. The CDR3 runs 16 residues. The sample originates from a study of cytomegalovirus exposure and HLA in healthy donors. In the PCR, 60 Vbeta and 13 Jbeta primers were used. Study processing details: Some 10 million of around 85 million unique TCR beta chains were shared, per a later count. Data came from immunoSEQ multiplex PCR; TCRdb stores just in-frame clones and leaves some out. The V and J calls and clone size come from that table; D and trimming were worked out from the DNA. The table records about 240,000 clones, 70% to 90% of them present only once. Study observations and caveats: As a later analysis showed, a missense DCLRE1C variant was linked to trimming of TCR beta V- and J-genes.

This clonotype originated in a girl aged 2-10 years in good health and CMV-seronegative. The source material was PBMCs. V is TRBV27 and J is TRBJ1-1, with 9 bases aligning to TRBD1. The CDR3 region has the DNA TGTGCCAGCAGTTCACCGTTCACAGGGGGCTGGACTGAAGCTTTCTTT. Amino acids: CASSSPFTGGWTEAFF.